These 24 T cell receptor beta chains were all obtained from the same sample, sequenced in a study of blood T cell repertoires in COVID-19. TCRdb keeps only in-frame clones here, not all; method: immunoSEQ multiplex PCR. The sample yields 250,000 or so clones, about 80% seen once. Sequencing used PBMCs or T cells enriched from blood (not recorded which). These receptors were collected from a man in his sixties who had recovered from COVID-19.

This chain connects TRBV9 to TRBJ2-5; D perhaps matches TRBD1 (5 bases). Germline-derived CDR1 and CDR2 are SGDLS and YYNGEE. The CDR3 is 14 amino acids. V was cut by 4 bases and J by 1 base, with 11 bases left in between. The CDR3 bases are TGTGCCAGCAGCCCGAGACAGATCCAAGAGACCCAGTACTTC. Protein sequence: CASSPRQIQETQYF.

The genes are TRBV25-1 and TRBJ1-2, with 7 bases fitting TRBD1. V shed 4 bases and J 4 bases; nucleotides not matched to a gene: 12. Per the germline V gene, CDR1 is MGHDK and CDR2 is SYGVNS. This CDR3 has 16 amino acids. Here the CDR3 reads CASSGAGPDRVYGYTF. CDR3 DNA: TGTGCCAGCAGTGGGGCAGGTCCAGACAGGGTCTATGGCTACACCTTC.

The chain employs TRBV24-1 and TRBJ1-2; no clear D gene. This CDR3 has 13 residues. Germline-derived CDR1 and CDR2 are KGHDR and SFDVKD. Trimming left V 2 bases short and J 0 bases short, with 3 bases between. The chain's CDR3 is CATSDSSNYGYTF. Written as DNA, the CDR3 is TGTGCCACCAGTGATTCTTCTAACTATGGCTACACCTTC.

In its sample, this clone ranks as medium-sized. V is TRBV4-2 and J is TRBJ1-4; D possibly corresponds to TRBD1 (6 bases). The V end lost 0 bases, the J end lost 8 bases, and 22 bases lay between the germline ends. CDR3 length equals 18 residues. The germline CDR1 and CDR2 sequences are LGHNA and YNFKEQ. The chain's CDR3 is CASSQDDGTFGIREKLFF. CDR3 nucleotide sequence: TGTGCCAGCAGCCAAGACGACGGGACATTCGGTATACGGGAAAAACTGTTTTTT.

V gene TRBV4-3 combines with J gene TRBJ1-6; 9 bases map to TRBD1. Germline V lookup: CDR1 LGHNA, CDR2 YSLEER. After removal of 4 bases from V and 10 bases from J, the junction contained 5 bases not matched to a gene. CDR3 length: 14 amino acids. CDR3 sequence: CASSPDRGDSPLHF. The CDR3, as DNA: TGCGCCAGCAGCCCGGACAGGGGCGACTCACCCCTCCACTTT.

V and J are TRBV7-6 and TRBJ2-3, with a weak D call TRBD1 (6 bases). V was trimmed by 1 base and J by 4 bases, leaving 9 bases between them. The CDR3 sequence is 14 residues long. Germline V gene lookup returns CDR1 SGHVS and CDR2 FNYEAQ. The CDR3, as DNA: TGTGCCAGCAGCTTAGGCAGGGGATCAGATACGCAGTATTTT. Amino acid sequence: CASSLGRGSDTQYF.

The chain recombines TRBV3-1 (or the pseudogene TRBV3-2) with TRBJ2-5; TRBD1 might be the D (5 bases). Germline V gene lookup returns CDR1 LGHDT and CDR2 YNNKEL (reference sequence). Trimming left V 1 base short and J 2 bases short, with 11 bases between. The CDR3 consists of 15 residues. CDR3 amino acids: CASSQVTGRQETQYF. CDR3 DNA sequence: TGTGCCAGCAGCCAAGTAACAGGCCGACAAGAGACCCAGTACTTC.

The chain combines TRBV3-1 (or the pseudogene TRBV3-2) with TRBJ1-6; TRBD1 aligns across 8 bases. There are 14 residues in the CDR3. From germline, CDR1 is LGHDT and CDR2 YNNKEL (reference sequence). Trimming cost V 5 bases and J 7 bases; bases outside gene matches: 4. The chain's CDR3 is CASSTRQGNSPLHF. The CDR3 bases are TGTGCCAGCAGCACTCGACAGGGGAATTCACCCCTCCACTTT.

The V call is TRBV7-6, the J call TRBJ2-5; 9 positions match TRBD2. Trimming removed 3 bases from V and 1 base from J; junction bases left unmatched: 3. The CDR3 spans 15 residues. Germline CDR1 is SGHVS and CDR2 is FNYEAQ. DNA for the CDR3: TGTGCCAGCAGCTTCCTTAGCGGGGGCCAAGAGACCCAGTACTTC. The encoded protein is CASSFLSGGQETQYF.

The chain has TRBV19 and TRBJ1-6, with D perhaps matching TRBD1 (6 bases). The CDR3 covers 13 residues. V lost 4 bases and J lost 6, with 7 bases in between. The V gene's germline CDR1 is LNHDA and CDR2 SQIVND (reference sequence). CDR3 bases: TGTGCCAGTAGTAACAGGGTTAATTCACCCCTCCACTTT. The encoded protein is CASSNRVNSPLHF.

The chain combines TRBV18 with TRBJ2-3; a weak D match, TRBD2 (7 bases). Germline CDR1 and CDR2: KGHSH and LQKENI. The V gene lost 2 bases and the J gene lost 6 bases, with 12 bases spanning the gap. The CDR3 extends over 14 amino acids. DNA of the CDR3: TGTGCCAGCTCACCAAACCGGGGGGCCGATACGCAGTATTTT. Translated: CASSPNRGADTQYF.

The CDR3: CASSAAGYNEQFF. The CDR3 DNA reads TGTGCCAGCAGTGCCGCGGGATACAATGAGCAGTTCTTC. This chain connects TRBV12-3 or TRBV12-4 to TRBJ2-1; possibly TRBD2 for D (6 bases). Trimming took 5 bases from V and 4 from J, leaving 9 bases between them. This CDR3 is built from 13 residues.

The J gene is TRBJ2-7, the V gene TRBV11-3, with D possibly matching TRBD1 (5 bases). The length of the CDR3 is 16 residues. Trimming took 0 bases from V and 2 from J, leaving 14 bases between them. Looked up from germline, CDR1 is SGHNT and CDR2 is YENEEA. CDR3 nucleotides: TGTGCCAGCAGCTTAGACTCCAACAGGATCGCCTACGAGCAGTACTTC. Translated, it gives CASSLDSNRIAYEQYF.

The V gene is TRBV19, the J gene TRBJ1-2; 8 positions match TRBD1. CDR3 length equals 15 residues. Unmatched junction bases numbered 7, after V lost 5 bases and J lost 2 bases. CDR1 and CDR2 (germline): LNHDA, SQIVND (reference sequence). The CDR3 protein is CASSPWTGMNYGYTF. DNA of the CDR3: TGTGCCAGTAGTCCATGGACAGGGATGAACTATGGCTACACCTTC.

This rearrangement joins TRBV19 to TRBJ1-4; maybe TRBD1 (5 bases). Trimming removed 1 base from V and 6 bases from J, with 12 bases in between. This CDR3 contains 15 residues. Looked up from germline, CDR1 is LNHDA and CDR2 is SQIVND (reference sequence). In DNA, the CDR3 is TGTGCCAGTAGTATAGGTCAGGGTTGGGATGAAAAACTGTTTTTT. Protein sequence: CASSIGQGWDEKLFF.

The chain joins TRBV7-2 to TRBJ2-4; D not certain. V was clipped by 0 bases and J by 0 bases, with 9 bases between them. Germline values: CDR1 SGHTA, CDR2 FQGNSA. This CDR3 region has 16 residues. CDR3 region: CASSLAGSKAKNIQYF. DNA of the CDR3: TGTGCCAGCAGCTTAGCTGGCAGTAAAGCCAAAAACATTCAGTACTTC.

The V gene is TRBV30, the J gene TRBJ1-1; TRBD1 might be the D (6 bases). Germline lookup yields CDR1 GTSNPN and CDR2 SVGIG (reference sequence). The CDR3 runs to 14 residues. The V gene lost 4 bases and the J gene lost 2 bases, with 14 bases spanning the gap. The CDR3 spells CAWNGGRDNTEAFF. CDR3 sequence (DNA): TGTGCCTGGAATGGGGGCAGGGACAACACTGAAGCTTTCTTT.

The V gene is TRBV5-1, the J gene TRBJ2-7, with a possible D match to TRBD1 (6 bases). The CDR3 has 15 amino acids. V lost 3 bases to trimming and J lost 9 bases, with 22 bases between them. Germline CDR1 reads SGHRS; CDR2 reads YFSETQ. CDR3 residues: CASSSTPGQGVRQYF. The CDR3 bases are TGCGCCAGCAGCTCAACCCCGGGACAAGGGGTGAGGCAGTACTTC. Drawing the rest from reference TRBV5-1 and TRBJ2-7, the complete variable domain is KAGVTQTPRYLIKTRGQQVTLSCSPISGHRSVSWYQQTPGQGLQFLFEYFSETQRNKGNFPGRFSGRQFSNSRSEMNVSTLELGDSALYLCASSSTPGQGVRQYFGPGTRLTVT.

This chain connects TRBV3-1 (or the pseudogene TRBV3-2) to TRBJ1-6, with D unclear. The V gene lost 1 base and the J gene lost 0 bases, with 4 bases spanning the gap. CDR3 length equals 15 residues. Per the germline V gene, CDR1 is LGHDT and CDR2 is YNNKEL (reference sequence). The CDR3 loop is CASSQGSSYNSPLHF. Here the CDR3 DNA reads TGTGCCAGCAGCCAAGGGAGCTCCTATAATTCACCCCTCCACTTT.

J is TRBJ2-2 and V is TRBV11-3, with TRBD2 matching 7 bases. The CDR3 is 15 amino acids. Germline trimming cut 2 bases from V and 7 bases from J; bases unmatched to any gene: 7. Germline lookup yields CDR1 SGHNT and CDR2 YENEEA. This chain's CDR3 is CASSLTGGGNGELFF. In DNA form, the CDR3 reads TGTGCCAGCAGCTTAACGGGGGGAGGTAACGGGGAGCTGTTTTTT. The variable domain in full, with the rest retrieved from reference TRBV11-3 and TRBJ2-2, is EAGVVQSPRYKIIEKKQPVAFWCNPISGHNTLYWYLQNLGQGPELLIRYENEEAVDDSQLPKDRFSAERLKGVDSTLKIQPAELGDSAVYLCASSLTGGGNGELFFGEGSRLTVL.

The gene calls are TRBV18 and TRBJ2-7; TRBD1 matches 9 bases. With 1 base clipped from V and 7 bases from J, the junction kept 11 bases outside the gene matches. CDR3 size: 16 residues. From germline, CDR1 is KGHSH and CDR2 LQKENI. Here the CDR3 DNA reads TGTGCCAGCTCACCACTCGAGACAGGGGGGAGAGGAGAGCAGTACTTC. Its protein is CASSPLETGGRGEQYF.

The chain links TRBV19 to TRBJ2-2; D perhaps matches TRBD2 (6 bases). Trimming took 3 bases from V and 8 from J, leaving 10 bases between them. The CDR3 sequence is 13 residues long. CDR1 and CDR2 from the germline V gene are LNHDA and SQIVND (reference sequence). CDR3 region: CASSIGGDGELFF. The CDR3, as DNA: TGTGCCAGTAGTATCGGCGGGGATGGGGAGCTGTTTTTT. The variable domain in full, with the rest retrieved from reference TRBV19 and TRBJ2-2, is DGGITQSPKYLFRKEGQNVTLSCEQNLNHDAMYWYRQDPGQGLRLIYYSQIVNDFQKGDIAEGYSVSREKKESFPLTVTSAQKNPTAFYLCASSIGGDGELFFGEGSRLTVL.

Worth noting for this clone: A junction end diverges from the germline sequence, so it may reflect a read error. The rearrangement links TRBV7-7 to TRBJ2-5; 9 bases agree with TRBD1. The length of the CDR3 is 16 residues. Germline loops: CDR1 SSHAT, CDR2 FNYEAQ (reference sequence). For the CDR3, the DNA is TGTGCTAGCAGCTTTTCCGGGACAGGGAATGGCGAGACCCAGTACTTC. Amino acid sequence: CASSFSGTGNGETQYF.

The rearrangement joins TRBV2 to TRBJ2-3; possibly TRBD1 for D (6 bases). The V gene lost 6 bases and the J gene lost 4 bases, with 11 bases spanning the gap. The CDR3 extends over 13 amino acids. Germline V gene data show CDR1 as SNHLY and CDR2 as FYNNEI. CDR3 in amino acids: CASSPRQADTQYF. The DNA for the CDR3 is TGTGCCAGCAGCCCCCGACAGGCAGATACGCAGTATTTT.